This entry concerns a single T cell receptor beta chain. This sample is part of a study of human thymus T cells. Having surgery to correct congenital heart defects, healthy Finnish infants acted as the donors. Only four of the eight donors provided a roughly 0.5-1 mL blood sample. Some clones are missing from TCRdb's copy, which holds only in-frame ones; the method was immunoSEQ multiplex PCR. The sample contains 54,000 or so clones, about 94% of which appear only once. CDR1 is SGHRS and CDR2 is YFSETQ in the germline V gene. The ends were cut back, 4 bases at V and 0 bases at J, with 10 bases in the middle. The CDR3 is 14 residues long.

The V call is TRBV5-1, the J call TRBJ1-1, with D hard to call. The TCR sequence derives from a boy in the first two years of life with a congenital heart defect but otherwise immunologically healthy. Sequencing was performed on blood. This CDR3 is CASSGSGMNTEAFF. CDR3 nucleotide sequence: TGCGCCAGCAGCGGATCCGGAATGAACACTGAAGCTTTCTTT.